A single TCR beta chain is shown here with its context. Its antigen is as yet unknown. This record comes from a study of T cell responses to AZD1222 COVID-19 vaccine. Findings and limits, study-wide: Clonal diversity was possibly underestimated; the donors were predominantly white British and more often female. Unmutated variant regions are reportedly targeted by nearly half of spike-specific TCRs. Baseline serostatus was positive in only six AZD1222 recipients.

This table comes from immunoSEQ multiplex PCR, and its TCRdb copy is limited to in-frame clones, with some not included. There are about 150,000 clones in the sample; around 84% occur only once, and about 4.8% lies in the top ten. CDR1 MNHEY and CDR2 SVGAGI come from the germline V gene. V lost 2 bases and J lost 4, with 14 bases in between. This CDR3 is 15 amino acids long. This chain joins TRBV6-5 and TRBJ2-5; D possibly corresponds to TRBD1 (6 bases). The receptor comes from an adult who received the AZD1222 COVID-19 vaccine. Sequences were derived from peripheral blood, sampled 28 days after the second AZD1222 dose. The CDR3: CASSYPGEGGETQYF. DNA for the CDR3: TGTGCCAGCAGTTACCCCGGGGAAGGGGGAGAGACCCAGTACTTC.